The 24 T cell receptor beta chains below were found in one sample sequenced in a study of OX40 agonist ivuxolimab in advanced cancers. Assay used: immunoSEQ multiplex PCR; TCRdb lists only in-frame clones, some missing. The sample yields about 7,000 clones, about 70% seen once. This specimen was CD4+ or CD8+ T cells sorted from blood, taken in a trial of the OX40 agonist ivuxolimab. All receptors come from an adult with an advanced solid tumor such as melanoma, head and neck, liver or kidney cancer.

The chain employs TRBV7-6 and TRBJ1-2; D remains unclear. Germline V lookup: CDR1 SGHVS, CDR2 FNYEAQ. Trimming left V 5 bases short and J 4 bases short, with 14 bases between. The CDR3 totals 14 residues. In DNA, the CDR3 is TGTGCCAGCAGCCTTCCCGGGCCCCCCTATGGCTACACCTTC. It codes for CASSLPGPPYGYTF.

The V call is TRBV5-5, the J call TRBJ2-1; possibly TRBD2 for D (5 bases). V lost 1 base to trimming and J lost 3 bases, with 11 bases between them. Germline V gene data show CDR1 as SGHKS and CDR2 as YYEKEE (reference sequence). The CDR3 covers 15 residues. CDR3 protein: CASSLLGLDYNEQFF. In DNA form, the CDR3 reads TGTGCCAGCAGCTTGCTTGGACTCGACTACAATGAGCAGTTCTTC.

The rearrangement uses TRBV7-9 and TRBJ2-5; weak D call: TRBD2 (5 bases). This CDR3 contains 14 residues. V shed 5 bases and J shed 1 base, with 11 bases lying between them. Germline CDR1 is SEHNR and CDR2 is FQNEAQ (reference sequence). The CDR3 DNA is TGTGCCAGCAGCCCCGGACTGCTCCAAGAGACCCAGTACTTC. As protein: CASSPGLLQETQYF.

The CDR3 bases are TGTGCCAGCAGCCCCTACCCGCGACAGGGCGCTGGGCAGCCCCAGCATTTT. Protein: CASSPYPRQGAGQPQHF. This chain connects TRBV7-9 to TRBJ1-5; 7 bases are a match to TRBD1. Germline V lookup: CDR1 SEHNR, CDR2 FQNEAQ (reference sequence). Germline trimming cut 5 bases from V and 7 bases from J; bases unmatched to any gene: 17. The length of the CDR3 is 17 residues.

This chain connects TRBV4-1 to TRBJ2-1; 7 bases are a match to TRBD2. The length of the CDR3 is 15 residues. V gave up 0 bases and J gave up 3 bases; unmatched junction bases: 2. The V gene's germline CDR1 is MGHRA and CDR2 YSYEKL. The DNA of the CDR3 is TGCGCCAGCAGCCAAGACTCTAGCGGCTACAATGAGCAGTTCTTC. Encoded protein: CASSQDSSGYNEQFF.

The chain combines TRBV28 with TRBJ2-2; D is ambiguous. Germline-derived CDR1 and CDR2 are MDHEN and SYDVKM. Trimming removed 3 bases from V and 7 bases from J, with 9 bases in between. The CDR3 is made up of 13 amino acids. The CDR3 DNA reads as TGTGCCAGCAGTTTCCGTGGGGACGGGGAGCTGTTTTTT. Amino acids: CASSFRGDGELFF.

The chain joins TRBV4-3 to TRBJ2-7, with D unclear. Trimming shortened V by 0 bases and J by 2 bases, and 5 bases separated the two germline ends. The V gene's germline CDR1 is LGHNA and CDR2 YSLEER. The CDR3 covers 13 residues. The CDR3 nucleotides read TGCGCCAGCAGCCAAGACACCACCTACGAGCAGTACTTC. Protein product: CASSQDTTYEQYF.

The gene calls are TRBV11-1 and TRBJ2-1; D unclear. Germline V gives CDR1 SGHAT, CDR2 FQDESV (reference sequence). This CDR3 spans 17 amino acids. Deletions cut 3 bases from V and 8 bases from J, with 23 bases between. CDR3: CASSFPRSRELLDEQFF. CDR3 DNA: TGTGCCAGCAGCTTCCCCCGTAGCAGAGAACTTTTGGATGAGCAGTTCTTC.

The rearrangement links TRBV4-1 to TRBJ2-1; a possible D gene is TRBD1 (5 bases). The CDR3 is 17 amino acids. Deletions cut 2 bases from V and 4 bases from J, with 18 bases between. In germline, CDR1 is MGHRA, CDR2 YSYEKL. The CDR3, as DNA: TGCGCCAGCAGCCAACCTCCGGATGGGGCTAAGTACAATGAGCAGTTCTTC. Translating it yields CASSQPPDGAKYNEQFF.

V and J are TRBV10-2 and TRBJ2-7, with D perhaps TRBD2 (5 bases). V was cut by 5 bases and J by 9 bases, with 11 bases left in between. This CDR3 comprises 11 residues. Per germline, CDR1 WSHSY and CDR2 SAAADI. The CDR3 protein is CASSSGGGQYF. CDR3 sequence (DNA): TGCGCCAGCAGTTCCGGAGGAGGGCAGTACTTC.

V usage is TRBV6-1 and J usage is TRBJ1-6, with D hard to call. Germline CDR1 reads MNHNS; CDR2 reads SASEGT. V was cut by 2 bases and J by 0 bases, with 5 bases left in between. This CDR3 region has 15 residues. The CDR3 sequence is CASSEPSSYNSPLHF. CDR3 nucleotides: TGTGCCAGCAGTGAACCAAGCTCCTATAATTCACCCCTCCACTTT.

V is TRBV7-9 and J is TRBJ2-7; 8 bases map to TRBD1. Per germline, CDR1 SEHNR and CDR2 FQNEAQ (reference sequence). Unmatched junction bases numbered 3, after V lost 3 bases and J lost 2 bases. CDR3 length equals 14 residues. CDR3 nucleotide sequence: TGTGCCAGCAGCTTCCCGGGACAGGCCTACGAGCAGTACTTC. Its translation is CASSFPGQAYEQYF. The variable domain in full, with the rest retrieved from reference TRBV7-9 and TRBJ2-7, is DTGVSQNPRHKITKRGQNVTFRCDPISEHNRLYWYRQTLGQGPEFLTYFQNEAQLEKSRLLSDRFSAERPKGSFSTLEIQRTEQGDSAMYLCASSFPGQAYEQYFGPGTRLTVT.

This clone came up a few times. DNA for the CDR3: TGTGCCAGCAGTCCCTTGCTCGGGAGCGGAGAGACCCAGTACTTC. Translating gives CASSPLLGSGETQYF. The chain carries TRBV6-5 and TRBJ2-5, with D perhaps TRBD2 (6 bases). Between the trimmed V and J ends, which lost 5 bases and 4 bases, there was a span of 17 bases. Germline CDR1 is MNHEY and CDR2 is SVGAGI. The CDR3 sequence is 15 residues long.

This chain joins TRBV19 and TRBJ2-1; TRBD1 or TRBD2 may be the D gene (5 bases each). CDR1 and CDR2 from the germline V gene are LNHDA and SQIVND (reference sequence). This CDR3 region has 15 residues. Trimming removed 3 bases from V and 4 bases from J, with 13 bases in between. CDR3 coding DNA: TGTGCCAGTAGTATTGGACATACGGGGTACAATGAGCAGTTCTTC. Amino acids: CASSIGHTGYNEQFF. Based on the CDR3 plus reference TRBV19 and TRBJ2-1, the full variable domain is DGGITQSPKYLFRKEGQNVTLSCEQNLNHDAMYWYRQDPGQGLRLIYYSQIVNDFQKGDIAEGYSVSREKKESFPLTVTSAQKNPTAFYLCASSIGHTGYNEQFFGPGTRLTVL.

This clone was observed a handful of times. CDR3 amino acids: CSVEGQAPYEQYF. The CDR3 DNA follows: TGCAGCGTTGAGGGACAGGCCCCCTACGAGCAGTACTTC. J is TRBJ2-7 and V is TRBV29-1; 8 nucleotides agree with TRBD1. V was clipped by 3 bases and J by 2 bases; unmatched bases: 3. The CDR3 sequence is 13 residues long. Per germline, CDR1 SQVTM and CDR2 ANQGSEA.

The genes are TRBV10-2 and TRBJ1-5; D might be TRBD1 (6 bases). The CDR3 sequence is 13 residues long. Germline values: CDR1 WSHSY, CDR2 SAAADI. V was pared by 3 bases and J by 6 bases, with 9 bases between. The CDR3 reads CASSDRGTQPQHF. The CDR3, as DNA: TGCGCCAGCAGTGACAGGGGCACTCAGCCCCAGCATTTT.

The chain has TRBV25-1 and TRBJ1-1, with TRBD1 matching over 8 bases. CDR1 is MGHDK and CDR2 is SYGVNS in the germline V gene. V was clipped by 5 bases and J by 5 bases; unmatched bases: 10. This CDR3 is 15 amino acids long. The CDR3 DNA reads TGTGCCAGCAGTACGACAGGGGCAAGAGGAACTGAAGCTTTCTTT. It yields the protein CASSTTGARGTEAFF.

V gene TRBV5-1 combines with J gene TRBJ1-1; 9 bases are a match to TRBD1. The CDR3 has 16 amino acids. Germline V gives CDR1 SGHRS, CDR2 YFSETQ. V shed 0 bases, J shed 0 bases, and the junction held 3 bases outside the gene matches. The CDR3 sequence: CASSLGTGALNTEAFF. DNA for the CDR3: TGCGCCAGCAGCTTGGGGACAGGGGCACTGAACACTGAAGCTTTCTTT. Using reference TRBV5-1 and TRBJ1-1 for the parts outside the CDR3, the full variable domain is KAGVTQTPRYLIKTRGQQVTLSCSPISGHRSVSWYQQTPGQGLQFLFEYFSETQRNKGNFPGRFSGRQFSNSRSEMNVSTLELGDSALYLCASSLGTGALNTEAFFGQGTRLTVV.

By sample share, this clone is large. This sequence joins TRBV5-4 and TRBJ2-7; TRBD1 might be the D (5 bases). CDR3 length: 14 residues. Germline lookup yields CDR1 SGHNT and CDR2 YYREEE (reference sequence). V lost 6 bases and J 0 bases, leaving 13 bases between the germline ends. CDR3 sequence: CASTPEGDSYEQYF. Written as DNA, the CDR3 is TGTGCCAGCACCCCGGAAGGGGACTCCTACGAGCAGTACTTC. The full variable domain, in which reference TRBV5-4 and TRBJ2-7 provide the parts outside the CDR3, is ETGVTQSPTHLIKTRGQQVTLRCSSQSGHNTVSWYQQALGQGPQFIFQYYREEENGRGNFPPRFSGLQFPNYSSELNVNALELDDSALYLCASTPEGDSYEQYFGPGTRLTVT.

Worth noting for this clone: An end of the junction does not agree with germline; a read error may underlie this. The CDR3 loop reads CASSLAPSSYNEQFF. CDR3 sequence (DNA): TGTGCTAGCAGCTTAGCACCGAGCTCCTACAATGAGCAGTTCTTC. This chain connects TRBV7-7 to TRBJ2-1; D is uncertain. The CDR3 has 15 residues. CDR1 and CDR2 (germline): SSHAT, FNYEAQ (reference sequence).

This clone is classed as medium-sized (0.01 to 0.1%). The chain has TRBV19 and TRBJ2-6; 7 bases map to TRBD1. CDR1 and CDR2 from the germline V gene are LNHDA and SQIVND (reference sequence). V lost 7 bases to trimming and J lost 0 bases; unmatched junction nucleotides: 12. The CDR3 consists of 18 residues. The CDR3 DNA reads as TGTGCCAGTAAGGTCGTGGACAGGACCAACTCTGGGGCCAACGTCCTGACTTTC. It is translated as CASKVVDRTNSGANVLTF.

The V and J genes are TRBV25-1 and TRBJ2-7, with 10 bases that match TRBD1. Germline V gene data show CDR1 as MGHDK and CDR2 as SYGVNS. Trimming removed 6 bases from V and 3 bases from J; junction bases left unmatched: 8. The CDR3 is made up of 15 amino acids. The CDR3 DNA follows: TGTGCCAGCAGACCCGACAGGGGGCTGGGCTACGAGCAGTACTTC. It encodes CASRPDRGLGYEQYF.

V and J are TRBV15 and TRBJ2-5, with 10 bases fitting TRBD2. CDR3 size: 15 residues. V lost 3 bases to trimming and J lost 5 bases; unmatched junction nucleotides: 6. CDR1 LNHNV and CDR2 YYDKDF come from the germline V gene (reference sequence). Written as DNA, the CDR3 is TGTGCCACCAGCAGGTCCCTAGCGGGAGTTGAGACCCAGTACTTC. Its protein is CATSRSLAGVETQYF.

This rearrangement joins TRBV4-2 to TRBJ2-7; 9 bases are a match to TRBD2. V lost 0 bases and J lost 0; bases outside the gene matches: 0. CDR1 and CDR2 from the germline V gene are LGHNA and YNFKEQ. The CDR3 has 15 amino acids. In DNA, the CDR3 is TGTGCCAGCAGCCAAGATAGCGGGAGCTCCTACGAGCAGTACTTC. This sequence encodes CASSQDSGSSYEQYF.